Following are 9 T cell receptor beta chains from one sample sequenced in a study of regulatory T cells in long-lasting Graves disease. Time point: persistent/refractory GD, antithyroid drugs over 5 years with positive TRAb. After RNA was extracted from PBMCs, the TCR library was made from it. Building of the TCR beta libraries involved iRepertoire HTBI primers and Arm-PCR of CDR3 regions. MiXCR was run by TCRdb on the multiplex PCR reads, yielding one entry per CDR3 protein. The repertoire consists of 600,000 to 850,000 distinct CDR3 sequences, with approximately 31% occurring once and the leading ten covering 40% to 50%. Here the sequenced sample was peripheral blood mononuclear cells (PBMCs), taken when the disease was refractory, from a patient treated with antithyroid drugs. These receptors all stem from a female donor with Graves disease.

V usage is TRBV16 and J usage is TRBJ1-4; D unclear. This CDR3 comprises 12 residues. The ends were cut back, 0 bases at V and 8 bases at J, with 4 bases in the middle. Looked up from germline, CDR1 is KGHSY and CDR2 is FQNENV. The CDR3 protein is CASSQSGEKLFF. The CDR3 coding sequence is TGTGCCAGCAGCCAATCGGGGGAAAAACTGTTTTTT.

The genes are TRBV28 and TRBJ2-1, with 7 bases aligning to TRBD2. CDR1 MDHEN and CDR2 SYDVKM come from the germline V gene. This CDR3 is built from 15 residues. V dropped 3 bases and J dropped 4; count of bases not matched to a gene: 6. CDR3 DNA sequence: TGTGCCAGCAGTTTGTCTCTAGCGGCTTACAATGAGCAGTTCTTC. Translating gives CASSLSLAAYNEQFF. The full variable domain, rest sourced from reference TRBV28 and TRBJ2-1, is DVKVTQSSRYLVKRTGEKVFLECVQDMDHENMFWYRQDPGLGLRLIYFSYDVKMKEKGDIPEGYSVSREKKERFSLILESASTNQTSMYLCASSLSLAAYNEQFFGPGTRLTVL.

The rearrangement links TRBV5-1 to TRBJ2-7; no firm D call. CDR3 length equals 15 residues. The V and J ends lost 0 bases and 4 bases respectively, with 14 bases between them. Germline CDR1 reads SGHRS; CDR2 reads YFSETQ. In nucleotides, the CDR3 is TGCGCCAGCAGCTTGGCCGTCCGGGCCAAGTACGAGCAGTACTTC. It translates to CASSLAVRAKYEQYF.

This clonotype was counted ten times or more. The J gene is TRBJ2-7, the V gene TRBV12-3 or TRBV12-4; a possible D gene is TRBD1 (6 bases). V was clipped by 6 bases and J by 3 bases, with 15 bases between them. The CDR3 length is 14 residues. The CDR3 region has the DNA TGTGCCAGCAGCTTGGGGGCGGTGGACTACGAGCAGTACTTC. This codes for CASSLGAVDYEQYF.

This clonotype was seen at least ten times. The V and J genes are TRBV2 and TRBJ1-5; 7 bases agree with TRBD1. The CDR3 runs to 16 residues. Germline V lookup: CDR1 SNHLY, CDR2 FYNNEI. J was trimmed by 0 bases and V by 3 bases; bases with no gene match: 5. This chain's CDR3 is CASSDWDSYSNQPQHF. As DNA, the CDR3 is TGTGCCAGCAGTGACTGGGACAGCTATAGCAATCAGCCCCAGCATTTT.

This clonotype was seen many times. The rearrangement joins TRBV12-5 to TRBJ1-1, with 10 positions matching TRBD1. CDR3 length equals 15 residues. With V trimmed by 6 bases and J by 4 bases, 8 bases remained unmatched. Germline lookup yields CDR1 LGHNT and CDR2 FRNRAP. The CDR3 spells CASGTDRGWSTEAFF. Written as DNA, the CDR3 is TGTGCTAGTGGCACGGACAGGGGGTGGAGCACTGAAGCTTTCTTT.

As for this clonotype: One junction end disagrees with the germline gene, perhaps due to a read error. J is TRBJ1-1 and V is TRBV7-9; 10 bases line up with TRBD1. Germline CDR1 is SEHNR and CDR2 is FQNEAQ (reference sequence). The CDR3 has 15 amino acids. In nucleotides, the CDR3 is TGTGCCAGCAGCTTAGCGACAGGGGGCAACACTGAAGCTTCCTTT. This encodes CASSLATGGNTEASF.

In this sample, this clonotype turned up a few times. This chain uses TRBV6-1 with TRBJ2-2, with D perhaps TRBD2 (6 bases). Germline loops: CDR1 MNHNS, CDR2 SASEGT. The CDR3 has 15 residues. Between the trimmed V and J ends, which lost 7 bases and 0 bases, there was a span of 12 bases. The CDR3 bases are TGTGCCAGCATCCCAGGACTAACGAACACCGGGGAGCTGTTTTTT. As protein: CASIPGLTNTGELFF.

The CDR3 spells CASSFRGISYEQYF. As DNA, the CDR3 is TGTGCCAGCAGCTTTAGAGGGATATCCTACGAGCAGTACTTC. The chain employs TRBV5-6 and TRBJ2-7; possibly TRBD2 for D (5 bases). The CDR3 is made up of 14 amino acids. Germline V gene sequence: CDR1 SGHDT, CDR2 YYEEEE. With 2 bases removed from V and 1 base from J, the gap between germline ends came to 10 bases.